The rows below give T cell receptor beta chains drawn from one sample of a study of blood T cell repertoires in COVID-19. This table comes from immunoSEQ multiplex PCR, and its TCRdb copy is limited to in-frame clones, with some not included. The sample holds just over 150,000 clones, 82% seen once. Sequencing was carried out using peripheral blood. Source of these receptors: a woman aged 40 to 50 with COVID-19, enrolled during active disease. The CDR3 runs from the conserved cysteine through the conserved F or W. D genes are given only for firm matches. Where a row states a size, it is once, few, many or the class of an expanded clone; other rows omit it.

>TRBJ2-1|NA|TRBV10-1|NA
CASSDTGGHSYNEQFF
TGCGCCAGCAGTGATACGGGGGGCCACTCCTACAATGAGCAGTTCTTC
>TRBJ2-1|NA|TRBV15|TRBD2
CATSRESATSGMGSSYNEQFF
TGTGCCACCAGCAGGGAGTCGGCGACTAGCGGGATGGGGAGCTCCTACAATGAGCAGTTCTTC
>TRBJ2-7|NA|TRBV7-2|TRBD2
CASSLISGSMHEQYF
TGTGCCAGCAGCTTAATTAGCGGGAGTATGCACGAGCAGTACTTC
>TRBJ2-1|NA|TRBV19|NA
CASSITGTAYNEQFF
TGTGCCAGTAGTATAACAGGGACGGCGTACAATGAGCAGTTCTTC
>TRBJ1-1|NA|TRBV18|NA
CASSPSREAFF
TGTGCCAGCTCACCGTCCCGGGAAGCTTTCTTT
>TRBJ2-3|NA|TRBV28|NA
CASSPRMTGWGPDTQYF
TGTGCCAGCAGTCCACGTATGACAGGATGGGGCCCAGATACGCAGTATTTT
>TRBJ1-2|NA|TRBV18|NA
CASSPHPPASEQFYGYTF
TGTGCCAGCTCACCCCACCCCCCCGCCTCGGAGCAGTTTTATGGCTACACCTTC
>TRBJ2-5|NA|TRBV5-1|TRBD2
CASSFPSGETQYF
TGCGCCAGCAGCTTCCCTAGCGGGGAGACCCAGTACTTC
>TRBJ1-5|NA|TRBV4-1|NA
CASSQGTRNQPQHF
TGCGCCAGCAGCCAAGGCACGAGGAATCAGCCCCAGCATTTT
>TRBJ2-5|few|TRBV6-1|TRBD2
CASSESGGQETQYF
TGTGCCAGCAGTGAGAGCGGGGGTCAAGAGACCCAGTACTTC
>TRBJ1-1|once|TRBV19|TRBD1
CASSKDRGLNTEAFF
TGTGCCAGTAGTAAGGACAGGGGTTTGAACACTGAAGCTTTCTTT
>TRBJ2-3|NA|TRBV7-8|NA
CASSLGAGPGSTDTQYF
TGTGCCAGCAGCTTAGGGGCGGGACCAGGTAGCACAGATACGCAGTATTTT
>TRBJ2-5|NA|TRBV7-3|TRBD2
CASSSGLAGYQETQYF
TGTGCCAGCAGCTCGGGACTAGCGGGATATCAAGAGACCCAGTACTTC
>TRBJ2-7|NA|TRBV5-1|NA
CASSSSPGYEQYF
TGCGCCAGCAGCTCCTCCCCCGGTTACGAGCAGTACTTC
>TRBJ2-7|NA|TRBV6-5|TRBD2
CASMMTSNYEQYF
TGTGCCAGCATGATGACTAGCAACTACGAGCAGTACTTC
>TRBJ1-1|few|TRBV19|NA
CASTIGQQALFTEAFF
TGTGCCAGTACGATCGGACAGCAGGCTTTGTTCACTGAAGCTTTCTTT
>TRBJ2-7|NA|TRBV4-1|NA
CASSQGGSEYPYEQYF
TGCGCCAGCAGCCAAGGGGGCAGCGAATACCCCTACGAGCAGTACTTC
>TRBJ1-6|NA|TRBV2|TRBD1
CASRTGSNSPLHF
TGTGCCAGCCGGACAGGATCCAATTCACCCCTCCACTTT
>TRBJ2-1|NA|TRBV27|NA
CASSYLREVGNEQFF
TGTGCCAGCAGTTACCTCCGGGAAGTGGGTAATGAGCAGTTCTTC
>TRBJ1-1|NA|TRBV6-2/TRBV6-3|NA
CASSHRENTEAFF
TGTGCCAGCAGTCACCGGGAGAACACTGAAGCTTTCTTT
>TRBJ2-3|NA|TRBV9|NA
CASSVAGDVTDTQYF
TGTGCCAGCAGCGTAGCGGGGGATGTCACAGATACGCAGTATTTT
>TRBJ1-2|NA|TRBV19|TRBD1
CASRFRGPSGYTF
TGTGCCAGTAGGTTCAGGGGGCCAAGTGGCTACACCTTC
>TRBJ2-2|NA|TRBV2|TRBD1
CASGLQGGTGELFF
TGTGCCAGCGGGTTACAGGGGGGCACCGGGGAGCTGTTTTTT
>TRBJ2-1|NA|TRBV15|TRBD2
CATRTRSGGAANEQFF
TGTGCCACCAGGACCAGAAGCGGGGGGGCCGCCAATGAGCAGTTCTTC
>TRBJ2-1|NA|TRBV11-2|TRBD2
CASSLTRGTAGGLDEQFF
TGTGCCAGCAGCCTAACAAGGGGTACTGCGGGGGGGCTGGATGAGCAGTTCTTC
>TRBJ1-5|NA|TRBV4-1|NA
CASSQDPGQPQHF
TGCGCCAGCAGCCAAGATCCCGGTCAGCCCCAGCATTTT
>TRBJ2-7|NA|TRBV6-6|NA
CASSYSKAGEGYEQYF
TGTGCCAGCAGTTACTCGAAGGCAGGGGAGGGCTACGAGCAGTACTTC
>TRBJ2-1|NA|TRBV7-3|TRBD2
CASSAPGLAGVSEQFF
TGTGCCAGCAGCGCCCCGGGACTAGCGGGAGTCTCTGAGCAGTTCTTC
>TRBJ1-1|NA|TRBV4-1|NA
CASSQDPNGNTEAFF
TGCGCCAGCAGCCAAGATCCCAACGGGAACACTGAAGCTTTCTTT
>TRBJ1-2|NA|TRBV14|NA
CASSQGARIRYTF
TGTGCCAGCAGCCAAGGGGCTCGGATCCGCTACACCTTC
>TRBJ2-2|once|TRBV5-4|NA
CASSFGTLTGELFF
TGTGCCAGCAGCTTCGGGACTCTCACCGGGGAGCTGTTTTTT
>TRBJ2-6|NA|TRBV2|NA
CASNRGSGRNSGANVLTF
TGTGCCAGCAACCGGGGCAGCGGGCGAAACTCTGGGGCCAACGTCCTGACTTTC
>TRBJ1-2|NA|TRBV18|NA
CASSPTRDYGYTF
TGTGCCAGCTCACCCACGAGAGACTATGGCTACACCTTC
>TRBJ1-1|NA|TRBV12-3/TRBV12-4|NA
CASSLLQNTEAFF
TGTGCCAGCAGTTTATTACAGAACACTGAAGCTTTCTTT
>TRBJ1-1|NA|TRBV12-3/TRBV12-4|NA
CASTGLGNTEAFF
TGTGCCAGCACCGGACTTGGGAACACTGAAGCTTTCTTT